A selection of T cell receptor beta chains follows, all from one sample in a study of CD8 T cells in Susac syndrome. TCRdb re-derived calls from the immunoSEQ multiplex PCR reads in MiXCR, one entry per CDR3 protein. The sample yields approximately 130,000 distinct CDR3 sequences, 91% seen once. Sequencing was done on a sample of CD8+ T cells from PBMCs. The receptors originated from a human donor with multiple sclerosis. The CDR3 runs from the conserved cysteine through the conserved F or W. A D gene is named only where the DNA matches it firmly. Part of the rows lack a size; the others show once, few, many or a class for expanded clones.

TRBV27,TRBJ2-5,NA,NA,TGTGCCAGCAACGTCCTGGAGACCCAGTACTTC,CASNVLETQYF
TRBV2,TRBJ1-5,NA,NA,TGTGCCAGCAGTGACGGTAATCAGCCCCAGCATTTT,CASSDGNQPQHF
TRBV27,TRBJ2-1,NA,NA,TGTGCCAGCAGTTTTGGGGCGACTTGGAACAATGAGCAGTTCTTC,CASSFGATWNNEQFF
TRBV3-1,TRBJ2-1,NA,NA,TGTGCCAGCAGCCAAGAGACTAGGGGCAATGAGCAGTTCTTC,CASSQETRGNEQFF
TRBV19,TRBJ2-7,NA,NA,TGTGCCAGTAGTATAATGGGCTACGAGCAGTACTTC,CASSIMGYEQYF
TRBV10-2,TRBJ2-7,NA,NA,TGCGCCAGCAGTGAGTCGTGGGACCCCTACGAGCAGTACTTC,CASSESWDPYEQYF
TRBV28,TRBJ2-1,NA,TRBD2,TGTGCCAGCAGCCGGACTAGCGGGAGGTTGTACAATGAGCAGTTCTTC,CASSRTSGRLYNEQFF
TRBV6-5,TRBJ2-7,NA,NA,TGTGCCAGCAGTTACGCGGGACCCAACGAGCAGTACTTC,CASSYAGPNEQYF
TRBV4-2,TRBJ1-1,NA,NA,TGTGCCAGCAGCCAGGACCGCGGGACACCGAACACTGAAGCTTTCTTT,CASSQDRGTPNTEAFF
TRBV11-2,TRBJ1-3,NA,TRBD1,TGTGCCAGCAGCTATTGGACAGGGCTCCTCTCTGGAAACACCATATATTTT,CASSYWTGLLSGNTIYF
TRBV7-2,TRBJ2-3,NA,NA,TGTGCCAGCAGCTTAGTCCGGGGAGGCACAGATACGCAGTATTTT,CASSLVRGGTDTQYF
TRBV29-1,TRBJ1-2,NA,TRBD1,TGCAGCGCTCGAGGGGACAGGGGGCTCTCCCCCTATGGCTACACCTTC,CSARGDRGLSPYGYTF
TRBV2,TRBJ2-1,NA,NA,TGTGCCAGCACCCCGGGACCCAGCTCCTACAATGAGCAGTTCTTC,CASTPGPSSYNEQFF
TRBV7-8,TRBJ1-5,NA,NA,TGTGCCAGCAGCTTAGAATGGAGCAATCAGCCCCAGCATTTT,CASSLEWSNQPQHF
TRBV9,TRBJ2-7,NA,TRBD1,TGTGCCAGCAGCGAGGGGGCCAGCTACGAGCAGTACTTC,CASSEGASYEQYF
TRBV25-1,TRBJ2-1,NA,NA,TGTGCTTCAGCGCAGGGGATTTCCCACAATGAGCAGTTCTTC,CASAQGISHNEQFF
TRBV20-1,TRBJ2-5,NA,TRBD2,TGCAGTGCTAGAGATCCGGGACTAGCGGGAGGAGAAGAGACCCAGTACTTC,CSARDPGLAGGEETQYF
TRBV9,TRBJ2-7,NA,NA,TGTGCCAGCAGCGTAGTGGGAGGACCGGGTGACGAGCAGTACTTC,CASSVVGGPGDEQYF
TRBV25-1,TRBJ1-2,NA,NA,TGTGCCAGCAGTGGGACCACCTCTAACTATGGCTACACCTTC,CASSGTTSNYGYTF
TRBV27,TRBJ2-7,NA,TRBD1,TGTGCCAGCAGTTTCTCCGGGACAGCAACCTACGAGCAGTACTTC,CASSFSGTATYEQYF
TRBV19,TRBJ1-1,once,NA,TGTGCCACCTCGCAGGGGTCCCCCCATCACACTGAAGCTTTCTTT,CATSQGSPHHTEAFF
TRBV11-2,TRBJ2-7,NA,NA,TGTGCCAGCAGCTTAGAGGTCCACGAGCAGTACTTC,CASSLEVHEQYF
TRBV5-6,TRBJ1-1,NA,NA,TGTGCCAGCGCTCCCCTTGGGTCCACTGAAGCTTTCTTT,CASAPLGSTEAFF
TRBV14,TRBJ2-7,few,NA,TGTGCCAGCAGCCTCCACGCCACCTACGAGCAGTACTTC,CASSLHATYEQYF
TRBV24-1,TRBJ2-2,NA,TRBD2,TGTGCCACCAGTGATTTTCGGGGGGGCACCGGGGAGCTGTTTTTT,CATSDFRGGTGELFF
TRBV11-2,TRBJ2-4,NA,NA,TGTGCCAGCAGCTTAGGGGAAAACATTCAGTACTTC,CASSLGENIQYF
TRBV29-1,TRBJ1-3,NA,NA,TGCAGCGTTGATTGGGGCCTCTCTGGAAACACCATATATTTT,CSVDWGLSGNTIYF
TRBV27,TRBJ1-3,NA,NA,TGTGCCAGCACCGCGGGGGACACCATATATTTT,CASTAGDTIYF
TRBV29-1,TRBJ2-1,NA,TRBD2,TGCAGCGTTGAAGGCGGGGGTGGCAATGAGCAGTTCTTC,CSVEGGGGNEQFF
TRBV12-3/TRBV12-4,TRBJ2-4,NA,NA,TGTGCCAGCAGTTCGGACTATTCTAAAAACATTCAGTACTTC,CASSSDYSKNIQYF
TRBV20-1,TRBJ1-5,NA,NA,TGCAGTGCCTCCCGGGGCAGGGCCACCTATCAGCCCCAGCATTTT,CSASRGRATYQPQHF
TRBV4-2,TRBJ2-7,NA,TRBD2,TGTGCCAGCAGCCCTAGCGGGGACCCCTACGAGCAGTACTTC,CASSPSGDPYEQYF
TRBV4-3,TRBJ1-1,NA,NA,TGCGCCAGTAGCCAGGGGAATATAGGAGAAGCTTTCTTT,CASSQGNIGEAFF
TRBV6-2/TRBV6-3,TRBJ2-7,NA,TRBD1,TGTGCCAGCACAAAACAGGGGACCACCTACGAGCAGTACTTC,CASTKQGTTYEQYF
TRBV12-3/TRBV12-4,TRBJ2-5,NA,TRBD1,TGTGCCAGCAGTCCGGGACAGGGAGGGCAAGAGACCCAGTACTTC,CASSPGQGGQETQYF
TRBV20-1,TRBJ2-2,NA,TRBD2,TGCAGTGCTAGAGTTCCAGCGGGAGGAGACACCGGGGAGCTGTTTTTT,CSARVPAGGDTGELFF
TRBV6-2/TRBV6-3,TRBJ1-1,NA,NA,TGTGCCAGCAGTTACTTTGCGGGTGAAGAAGCTTTCTTT,CASSYFAGEEAFF
TRBV27,TRBJ2-7,once,TRBD2,TGTGCCAGCAGCCGACTAGCGGGAGGGCCAACCTACGAGCAGTACTTC,CASSRLAGGPTYEQYF
TRBV29-1,TRBJ2-7,NA,TRBD2,TGCAGCGTTCTTTTAGCGGGAGGGCCCCACGAGCAGTACTTC,CSVLLAGGPHEQYF
TRBV7-2,TRBJ2-1,NA,NA,TGTGCCAGCAGCCCGGCGGAGTCCCCGTGGTATGATGAGCAGTTCTTC,CASSPAESPWYDEQFF
TRBV4-1,TRBJ2-7,NA,TRBD2,TGCGCCAGCAGCCAAGTATCCGGACTAGCGGGAGGCCGCTACGAGCAGTACTTC,CASSQVSGLAGGRYEQYF
TRBV9,TRBJ2-4,NA,NA,TGTGCCAGCAGCGTAGGGGCGGGAATAGCCAAAAACATTCAGTACTTC,CASSVGAGIAKNIQYF
TRBV5-6,TRBJ1-3,NA,NA,TGTGCCAGCAGTCTCTGGGGAGCTGGAAACACCATATATTTT,CASSLWGAGNTIYF
TRBV4-3,TRBJ2-1,NA,NA,TGCGCCAGCAGCCAAGATCTCGCCGGCTCCGTAACGCACAATGAGCAGTTCTTC,CASSQDLAGSVTHNEQFF
TRBV4-3,TRBJ2-7,NA,NA,TGCGCCAGCAGCCAAGATCGAGAGGGGGGACCTTCCTACGAGCAGTACTTC,CASSQDREGGPSYEQYF
TRBV27,TRBJ1-4,NA,TRBD1,TGTGCCAGTGGTTCGGGACAGGGAAATGAAAAACTGTTTTTT,CASGSGQGNEKLFF
TRBV29-1,TRBJ1-1,once,NA,TGCAGCGTTGCGGGGTACACTGAAGCTTTCTTT,CSVAGYTEAFF
TRBV27,TRBJ2-7,NA,NA,TGTGCCAGCAGTTCCGCGGAGAGCTCCTACGAGCAGTACTTC,CASSSAESSYEQYF
TRBV12-3/TRBV12-4,TRBJ2-1,NA,TRBD2,TGTGCCAGCAGTTTCCTCCGACTAGCGGGCTACAATGAGCAGTTCTTC,CASSFLRLAGYNEQFF